This TCR beta chain comes out of a study of blood T cells in healthy people across ages. The CDR3 is 16 residues long. Germline assignment: CDR1 SGHRS and CDR2 YFSETQ. After removal of 0 bases from V and 6 bases from J, the junction contained 4 bases not matched to a gene. Together with a sample-barcoded 5' primer, a J-beta primer mix was included in a second PCR lasting about 7 to 11 cycles. TCRdb fed the 5' RACE reads into MiXCR, producing one record per CDR3 protein. The sample consists of around 970,000 distinct CDR3 sequences, roughly half of them appearing once. This clonotype was counted only a few times.

This TCR was recovered from a woman aged 55-70 years in good health. The source material was blood. V usage is TRBV5-1 and J usage is TRBJ2-1, with 12 bases matching TRBD2. CDR3 coding DNA: TGCGCCAGCAGCTTGGTCGGGACTAGCGGGCTCAATGAGCAGTTCTTC. Protein sequence: CASSLVGTSGLNEQFF.